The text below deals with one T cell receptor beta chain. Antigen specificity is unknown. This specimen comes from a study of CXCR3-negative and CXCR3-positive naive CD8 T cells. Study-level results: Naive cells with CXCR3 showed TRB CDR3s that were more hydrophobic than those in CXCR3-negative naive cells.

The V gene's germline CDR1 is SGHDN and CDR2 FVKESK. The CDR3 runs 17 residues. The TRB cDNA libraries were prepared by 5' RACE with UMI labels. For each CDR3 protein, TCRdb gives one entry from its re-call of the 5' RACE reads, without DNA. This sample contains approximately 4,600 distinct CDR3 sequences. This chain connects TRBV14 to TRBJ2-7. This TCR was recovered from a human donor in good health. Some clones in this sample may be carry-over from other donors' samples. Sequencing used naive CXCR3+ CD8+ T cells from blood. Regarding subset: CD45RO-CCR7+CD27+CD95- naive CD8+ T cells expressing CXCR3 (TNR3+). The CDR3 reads CASSQGLGSDSSYEQYF.